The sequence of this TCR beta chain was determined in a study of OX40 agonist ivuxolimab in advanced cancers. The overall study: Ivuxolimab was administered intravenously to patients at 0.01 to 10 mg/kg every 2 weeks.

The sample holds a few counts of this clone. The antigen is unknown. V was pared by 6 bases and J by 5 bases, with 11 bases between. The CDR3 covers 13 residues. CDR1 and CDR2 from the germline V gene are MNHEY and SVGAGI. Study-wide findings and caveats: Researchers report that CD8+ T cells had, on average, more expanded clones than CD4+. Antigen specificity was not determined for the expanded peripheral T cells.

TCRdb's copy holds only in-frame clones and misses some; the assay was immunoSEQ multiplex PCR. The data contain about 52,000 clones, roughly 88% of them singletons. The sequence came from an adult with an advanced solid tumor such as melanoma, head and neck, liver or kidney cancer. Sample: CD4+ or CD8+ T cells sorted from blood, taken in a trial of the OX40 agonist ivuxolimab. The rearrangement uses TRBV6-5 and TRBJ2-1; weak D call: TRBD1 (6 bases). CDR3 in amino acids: CASSGQPHNEQFF. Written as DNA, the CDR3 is TGTGCCAGCAGCGGACAGCCCCACAATGAGCAGTTCTTC.